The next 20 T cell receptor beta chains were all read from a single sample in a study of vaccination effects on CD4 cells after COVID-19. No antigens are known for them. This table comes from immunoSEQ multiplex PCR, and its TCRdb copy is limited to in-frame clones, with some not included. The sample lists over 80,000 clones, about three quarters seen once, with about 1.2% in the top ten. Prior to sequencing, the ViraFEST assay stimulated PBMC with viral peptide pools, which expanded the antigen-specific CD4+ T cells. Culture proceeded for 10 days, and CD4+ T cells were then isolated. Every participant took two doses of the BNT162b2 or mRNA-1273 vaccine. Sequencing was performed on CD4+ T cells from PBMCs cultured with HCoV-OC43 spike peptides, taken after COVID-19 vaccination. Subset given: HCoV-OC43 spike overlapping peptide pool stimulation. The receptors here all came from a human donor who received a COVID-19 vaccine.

CDR3 in DNA: TGTGCCAGCAATGTTAGGGGGCAAGGCAATCAGCCCCAGCATTTT. Translated, it gives CASNVRGQGNQPQHF. The chain couples TRBV21-1 to TRBJ1-5; the D call of TRBD1 is as the table states it, not checked on the DNA. TRBV21-1 is a pseudogene segment. There are 15 residues in the CDR3.

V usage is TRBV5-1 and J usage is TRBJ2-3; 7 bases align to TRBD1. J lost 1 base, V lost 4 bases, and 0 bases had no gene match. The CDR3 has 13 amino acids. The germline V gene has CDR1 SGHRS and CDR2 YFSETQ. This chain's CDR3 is CASSQGGTDTQYF. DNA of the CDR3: TGCGCCAGCAGCCAGGGGGGCACAGATACGCAGTATTTT. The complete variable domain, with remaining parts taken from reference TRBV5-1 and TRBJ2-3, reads KAGVTQTPRYLIKTRGQQVTLSCSPISGHRSVSWYQQTPGQGLQFLFEYFSETQRNKGNFPGRFSGRQFSNSRSEMNVSTLELGDSALYLCASSQGGTDTQYFGPGTRLTVL.

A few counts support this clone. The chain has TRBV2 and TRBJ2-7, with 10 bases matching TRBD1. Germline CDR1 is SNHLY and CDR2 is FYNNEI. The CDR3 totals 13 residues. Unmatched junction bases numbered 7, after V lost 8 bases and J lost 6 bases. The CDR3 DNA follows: TGTGCCAGCGGTCGACAGGGGGCCAGCGAGCAGTACGTC. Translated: CASGRQGASEQYV.

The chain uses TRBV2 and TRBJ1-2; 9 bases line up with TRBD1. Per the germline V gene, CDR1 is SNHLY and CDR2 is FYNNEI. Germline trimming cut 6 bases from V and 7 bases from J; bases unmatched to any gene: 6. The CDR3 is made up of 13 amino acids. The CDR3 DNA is TGTGCCAGCAGAATGGGACAGGGAGGTGGCTACACCTTC. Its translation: CASRMGQGGGYTF. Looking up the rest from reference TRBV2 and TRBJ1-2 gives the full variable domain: EPEVTQTPSHQVTQMGQEVILRCVPISNHLYFYWYRQILGQKVEFLVSFYNNEISEKSEIFDDQFSVERPDGSNFTLKIRSTKLEDSAMYFCASRMGQGGGYTFGSGTRLTVV.

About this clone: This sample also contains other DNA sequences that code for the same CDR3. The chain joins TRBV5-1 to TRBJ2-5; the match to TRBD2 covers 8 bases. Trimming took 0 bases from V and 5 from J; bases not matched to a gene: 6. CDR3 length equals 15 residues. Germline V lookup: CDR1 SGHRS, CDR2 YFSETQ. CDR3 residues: CASSLVTGGLETQYF. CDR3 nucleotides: TGCGCCAGCAGCTTGGTAACGGGGGGGCTTGAGACCCAGTACTTC.

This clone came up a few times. CDR3 in amino acids: CASSQQGAGTGELFF. CDR3 DNA sequence: TGCGCCAGCAGCCAACAGGGGGCCGGCACCGGGGAGCTGTTTTTT. The chain uses TRBV4-1 and TRBJ2-2; 8 positions match TRBD1. There are 15 residues in the CDR3. V shed 2 bases, J shed 4 bases, and the junction held 3 bases outside the gene matches. The germline V gene encodes CDR1 MGHRA and CDR2 YSYEKL.

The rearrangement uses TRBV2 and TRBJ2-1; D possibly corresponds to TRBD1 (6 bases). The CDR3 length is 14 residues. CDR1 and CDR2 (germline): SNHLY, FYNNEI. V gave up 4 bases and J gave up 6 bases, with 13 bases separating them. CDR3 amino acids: CASSAQGLGNEQFF. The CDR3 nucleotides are TGTGCCAGCAGTGCACAGGGTTTAGGCAATGAGCAGTTCTTC.

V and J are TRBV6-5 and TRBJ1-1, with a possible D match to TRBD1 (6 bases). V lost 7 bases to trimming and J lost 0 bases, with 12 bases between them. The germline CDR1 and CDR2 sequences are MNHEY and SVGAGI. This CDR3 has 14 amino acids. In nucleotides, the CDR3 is TGTGCCAGCAACCGGGGGCAGATGAACACTGAAGCTTTCTTT. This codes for CASNRGQMNTEAFF.

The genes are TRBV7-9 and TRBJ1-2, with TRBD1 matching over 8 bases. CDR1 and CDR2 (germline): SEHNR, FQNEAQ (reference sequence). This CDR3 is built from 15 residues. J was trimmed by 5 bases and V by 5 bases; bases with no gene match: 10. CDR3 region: CASSLGQGSFYGYTF. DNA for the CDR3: TGTGCCAGCAGCCTAGGACAGGGAAGTTTTTATGGCTACACCTTC.

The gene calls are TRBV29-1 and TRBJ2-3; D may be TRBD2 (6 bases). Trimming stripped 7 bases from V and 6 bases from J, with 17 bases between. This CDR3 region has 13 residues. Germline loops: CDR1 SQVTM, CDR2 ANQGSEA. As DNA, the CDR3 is TGCAGCGGGGGGGAAGGGGCAGGGGATACGCAGTATTTT. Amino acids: CSGGEGAGDTQYF.

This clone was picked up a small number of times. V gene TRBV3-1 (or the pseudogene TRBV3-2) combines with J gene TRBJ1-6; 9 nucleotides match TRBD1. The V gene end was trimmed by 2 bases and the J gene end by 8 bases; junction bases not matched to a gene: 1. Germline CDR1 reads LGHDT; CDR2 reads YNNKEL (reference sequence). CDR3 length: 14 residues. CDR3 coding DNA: TGTGCCAGCAGCCAATGGACAGGGGATTCACCCCTCCACTTT. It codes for CASSQWTGDSPLHF.

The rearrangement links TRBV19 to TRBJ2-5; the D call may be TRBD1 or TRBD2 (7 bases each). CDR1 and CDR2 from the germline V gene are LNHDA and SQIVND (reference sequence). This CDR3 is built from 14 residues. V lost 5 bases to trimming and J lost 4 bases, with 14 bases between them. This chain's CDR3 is CASSPRGRGETQYF. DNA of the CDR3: TGTGCCAGTAGTCCCAGGGGGAGGGGAGAGACCCAGTACTTC.

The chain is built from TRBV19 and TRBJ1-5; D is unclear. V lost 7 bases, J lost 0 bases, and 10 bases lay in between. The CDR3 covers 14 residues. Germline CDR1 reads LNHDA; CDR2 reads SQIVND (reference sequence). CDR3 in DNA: TGTGCCAGTACTACGAGTTATAGCAATCAGCCCCAGCATTTT. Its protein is CASTTSYSNQPQHF.

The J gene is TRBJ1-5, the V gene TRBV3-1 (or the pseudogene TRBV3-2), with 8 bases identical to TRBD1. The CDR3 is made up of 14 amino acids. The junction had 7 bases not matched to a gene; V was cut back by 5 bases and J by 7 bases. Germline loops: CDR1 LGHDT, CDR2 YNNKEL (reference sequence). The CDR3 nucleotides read TGTGCCAGCAGCTTCGGGACAGGAGGACAGCCCCAGCATTTT. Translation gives CASSFGTGGQPQHF.

CDR3 in DNA: TGTGCCAGCAGCTTAGCGGGGGCCGGAGGAGATACGCAGTATTTT. Its translation is CASSLAGAGGDTQYF. This chain links TRBV11-1 with TRBJ2-3; possible D gene TRBD1, 6 bases. V gave up 0 bases and J gave up 5 bases, with 12 bases separating them. Germline V gene sequence: CDR1 SGHAT, CDR2 FQDESV (reference sequence). The CDR3 totals 15 residues.

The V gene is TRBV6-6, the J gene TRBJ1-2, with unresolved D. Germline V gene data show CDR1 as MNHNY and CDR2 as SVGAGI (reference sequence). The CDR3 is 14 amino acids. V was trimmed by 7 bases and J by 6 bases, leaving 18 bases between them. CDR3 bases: TGTGCCAGCACCCTGATAGGCCAAATGAATGGCTACACCTTC. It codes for CASTLIGQMNGYTF.

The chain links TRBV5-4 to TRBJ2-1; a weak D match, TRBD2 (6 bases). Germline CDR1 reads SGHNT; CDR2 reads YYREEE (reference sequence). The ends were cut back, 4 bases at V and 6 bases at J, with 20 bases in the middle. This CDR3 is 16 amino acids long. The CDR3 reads CASSQTREKFGNEQFF. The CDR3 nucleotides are TGTGCCAGCAGCCAGACTAGGGAAAAATTTGGCAATGAGCAGTTCTTC.

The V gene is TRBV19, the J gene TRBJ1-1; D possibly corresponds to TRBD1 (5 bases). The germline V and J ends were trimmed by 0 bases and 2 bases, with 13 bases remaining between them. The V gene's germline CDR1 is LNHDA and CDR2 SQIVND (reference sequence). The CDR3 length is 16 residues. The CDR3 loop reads CASSIDLATVNTEAFF. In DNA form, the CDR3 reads TGTGCCAGTAGTATAGATTTGGCGACAGTCAACACTGAAGCTTTCTTT.

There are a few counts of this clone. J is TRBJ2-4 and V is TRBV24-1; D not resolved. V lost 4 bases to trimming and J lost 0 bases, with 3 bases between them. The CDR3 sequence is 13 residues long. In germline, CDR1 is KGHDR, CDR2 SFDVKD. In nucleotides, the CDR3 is TGTGCCACCAGTGAAATAGCCAAAAACATTCAGTACTTC. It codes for CATSEIAKNIQYF.

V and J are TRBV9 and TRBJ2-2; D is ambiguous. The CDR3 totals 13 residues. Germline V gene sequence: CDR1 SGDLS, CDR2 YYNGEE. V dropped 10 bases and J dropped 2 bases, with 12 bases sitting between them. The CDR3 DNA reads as TGTGCCTTATCGGTGGGAAACACCGGGGAGCTGTTTTTT. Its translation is CALSVGNTGELFF.